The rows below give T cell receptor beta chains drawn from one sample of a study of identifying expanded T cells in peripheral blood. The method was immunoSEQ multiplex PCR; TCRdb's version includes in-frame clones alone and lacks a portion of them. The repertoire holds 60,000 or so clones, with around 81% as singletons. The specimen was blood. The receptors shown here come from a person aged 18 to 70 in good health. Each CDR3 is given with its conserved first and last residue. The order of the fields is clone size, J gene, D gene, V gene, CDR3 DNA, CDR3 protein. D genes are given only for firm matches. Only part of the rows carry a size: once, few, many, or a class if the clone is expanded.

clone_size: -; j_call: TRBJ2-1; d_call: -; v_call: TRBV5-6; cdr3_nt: TGTGCCAGCAGCTTGGCGCTCACAAATACGATCTTC; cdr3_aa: CASSLALTNTIF
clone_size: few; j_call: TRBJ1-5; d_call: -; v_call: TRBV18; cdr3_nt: TGTGCCAGCTCACCTTTTGAGAATCAGCCCCAGCATTTT; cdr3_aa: CASSPFENQPQHF
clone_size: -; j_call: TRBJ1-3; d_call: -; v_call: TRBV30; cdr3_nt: TGTGCCTGGAGTGTATCGCCTCCGGGACCGATTAAATCCTCTGGAAACACCATATATTTT; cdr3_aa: CAWSVSPPGPIKSSGNTIYF
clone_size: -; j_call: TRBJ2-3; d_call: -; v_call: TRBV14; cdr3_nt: TGTGCCAGCAGCCAATATGGGGCAGATACGCAGTATTTT; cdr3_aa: CASSQYGADTQYF
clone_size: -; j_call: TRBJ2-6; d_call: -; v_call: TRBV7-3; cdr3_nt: TGTGCCAGCAGCTTTGCGGGGCGACCGGGACAGCCCTCTGGGGCCAACGTCCTGACTTTC; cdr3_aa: CASSFAGRPGQPSGANVLTF
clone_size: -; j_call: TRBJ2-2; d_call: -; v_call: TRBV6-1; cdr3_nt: TGTGCCAGCAGAGCGCGCTGGGAGCTGTTTTTT; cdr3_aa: CASRARWELFF
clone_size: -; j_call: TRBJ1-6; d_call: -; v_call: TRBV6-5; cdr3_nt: TGTGCCAGCAGTTACGGAGCGAGAAATAATTCACCCCTCCACTTT; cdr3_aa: CASSYGARNNSPLHF
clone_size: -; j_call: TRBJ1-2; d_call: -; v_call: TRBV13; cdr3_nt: TGTGCCAGCATTACAGAGTCTGACGGCTACACCTTC; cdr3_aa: CASITESDGYTF
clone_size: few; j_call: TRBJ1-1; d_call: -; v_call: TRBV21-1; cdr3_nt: TGTGCCAGCAGCAATGGAGAAGCTTTCTTT; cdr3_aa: CASSNGEAFF
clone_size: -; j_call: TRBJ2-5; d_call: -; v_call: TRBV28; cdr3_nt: TGTGCCAGCAGTTGGGACCAAGAGACCCAGTACTTC; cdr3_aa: CASSWDQETQYF
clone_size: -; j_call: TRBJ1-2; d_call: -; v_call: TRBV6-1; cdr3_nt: TGTGCCAGCAGGGGGCTGGACGGTGGCTACACCTTC; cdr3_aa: CASRGLDGGYTF
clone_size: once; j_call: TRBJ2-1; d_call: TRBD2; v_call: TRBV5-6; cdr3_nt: TGTGCCAGCAGCTTTAGGGGACTAGCGGGAGTATATGGGAATGAGCAGTTCTTC; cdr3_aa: CASSFRGLAGVYGNEQFF
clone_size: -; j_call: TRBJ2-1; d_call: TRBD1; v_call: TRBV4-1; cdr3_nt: TGCGCCAGCAGCCAAGTTGGGACAGGGGGCTGGACTGAGCAGTTCTTC; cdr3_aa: CASSQVGTGGWTEQFF
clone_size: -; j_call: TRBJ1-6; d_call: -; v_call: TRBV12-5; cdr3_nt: TGTGCTAGTGGTTTAAGGGCCTCAAGCTCCTATAATTCACCCCTCCACTTT; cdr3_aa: CASGLRASSSYNSPLHF
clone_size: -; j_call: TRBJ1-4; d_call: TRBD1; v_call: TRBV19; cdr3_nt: TGTGCCAGTAGTAGGACAGGGGCGAATGAAAAACTGTTTTTT; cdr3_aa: CASSRTGANEKLFF
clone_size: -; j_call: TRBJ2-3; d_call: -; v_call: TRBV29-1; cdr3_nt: TGCAGCGTTGAAACGCGGGTAAGAGATACGCAGTATTTT; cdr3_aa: CSVETRVRDTQYF
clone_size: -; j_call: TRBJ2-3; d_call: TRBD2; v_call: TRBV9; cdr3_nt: TGTGCCAGCAGCTCAGAAGGGCTAGCGGGAAGATCAGATACGCAGTATTTT; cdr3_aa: CASSSEGLAGRSDTQYF
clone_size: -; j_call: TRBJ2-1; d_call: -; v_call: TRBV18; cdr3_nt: TGTGCCAGCCGATTAACCATTACCTCCTACAATGAGCAGTTCTTC; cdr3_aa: CASRLTITSYNEQFF
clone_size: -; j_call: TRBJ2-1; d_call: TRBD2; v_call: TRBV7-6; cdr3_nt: TGTGCCAGCAGCTTAGGGGGCGGGGGGGCCCAAAATGAGCAGTTCTTC; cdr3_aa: CASSLGGGGAQNEQFF
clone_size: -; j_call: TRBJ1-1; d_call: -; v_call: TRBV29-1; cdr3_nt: TGCAGCGTGGATGTGACAGCCGCCACTGAAGCTTTCTTT; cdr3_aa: CSVDVTAATEAFF
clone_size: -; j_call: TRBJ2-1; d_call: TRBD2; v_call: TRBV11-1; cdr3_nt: TGTGCCAGCAGCCTTAGCGGGGGGCCTAGTGAGCAGTTCTTC; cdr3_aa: CASSLSGGPSEQFF
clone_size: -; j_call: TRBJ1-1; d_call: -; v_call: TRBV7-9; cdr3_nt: TGTGCCAGCAGCACCGGACCCATGGCGAACACTGAAGCTTTCTTT; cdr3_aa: CASSTGPMANTEAFF
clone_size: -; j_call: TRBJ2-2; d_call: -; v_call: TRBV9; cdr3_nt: TGTGCCAGCACACCAGGAAACACCGGGGAGCTGTTTTTT; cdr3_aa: CASTPGNTGELFF
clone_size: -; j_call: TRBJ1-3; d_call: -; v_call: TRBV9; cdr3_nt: TGTGCCAGCAGCGTAGAGGGCTCCGGAAACACCATATATTTT; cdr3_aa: CASSVEGSGNTIYF
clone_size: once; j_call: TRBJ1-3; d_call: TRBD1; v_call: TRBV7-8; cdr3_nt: TGTGCCAGCAGCCTAGGGACAGCTGGAAACACCATATATTTT; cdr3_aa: CASSLGTAGNTIYF
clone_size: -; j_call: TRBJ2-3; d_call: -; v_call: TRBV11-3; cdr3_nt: TGTGCCAGCAGCCACCAGCGGGACAAAGATACGCAGTATTTT; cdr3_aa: CASSHQRDKDTQYF